The 15 T cell receptor beta chains listed next were all sequenced from one sample in a study of OX40 agonist ivuxolimab in advanced cancers. Using immunoSEQ multiplex PCR, the repertoire was profiled, and TCRdb retains in-frame clones only, with some absent. The sample lists tens of thousands of clones; roughly 80% were seen once. The specimen comprised CD4+ or CD8+ T cells sorted from blood, sampled in a trial of the OX40 agonist ivuxolimab. These receptors all come from an adult with an advanced solid tumor such as melanoma, head and neck, liver or kidney cancer.

V is TRBV7-6 and J is TRBJ2-3; D is uncertain. Germline CDR1 SGHVS, CDR2 FNYEAQ. With 1 base removed from V and 7 bases from J, the gap between germline ends came to 3 bases. This CDR3 is 11 amino acids long. CDR3 nucleotides: TGTGCCAGCAGCTTAGATTATACGCAGTATTTT. This encodes CASSLDYTQYF.

This rearrangement joins TRBV2 to TRBJ1-1; D uncertain. The CDR3 spans 11 residues. Trimming pared 6 bases from V and 6 bases from J, leaving 8 bases between. Germline CDR1 SNHLY, CDR2 FYNNEI. For the CDR3, the DNA is TGTGCCAGCAGGGTCAGGTCTGAAGCTTTCTTT. Its protein is CASRVRSEAFF.

The chain uses TRBV4-2 and TRBJ2-3; no clear D gene. Germline V CDR1 and CDR2: LGHNA, YNFKEQ. V gave up 1 base and J gave up 2 bases, with 16 bases separating them. CDR3 length: 17 residues. CDR3 protein: CASSQVSSGQHTDTQYF. The CDR3, as DNA: TGTGCCAGCAGCCAAGTATCAAGTGGCCAGCACACAGATACGCAGTATTTT.

This clone was found a few times. The genes are TRBV6-4 and TRBJ1-2, with TRBD1 as a possible D gene (5 bases). This CDR3 has 14 residues. CDR1 and CDR2 (germline): MRHNA, SNTAGT. V was cut by 5 bases and J by 3 bases, with 13 bases left in between. CDR3 DNA sequence: TGTGCCAGCAGTCGGGGGACGGTACACTATGGCTACACCTTC. This translates into CASSRGTVHYGYTF.

The rearrangement joins TRBV2 to TRBJ2-5; D might be TRBD1 or TRBD2, each matching 6 bases. V shed 7 bases and J shed 3 bases, with 15 bases lying between them. The CDR3 sequence is 14 residues long. From germline, CDR1 is SNHLY and CDR2 FYNNEI. CDR3 DNA: TGTGCCAGCAACCTGGCGGGACACAAAGAGACCCAGTACTTC. This translates into CASNLAGHKETQYF.

This chain links TRBV5-1 with TRBJ2-7, with a possible D match to TRBD1 (5 bases). CDR3 length: 13 amino acids. The germline V and J ends were trimmed by 0 bases and 3 bases, with 7 bases remaining between them. CDR1 is SGHRS and CDR2 is YFSETQ in the germline V gene. In DNA, the CDR3 is TGCGCCAGCAGCTTGGGGGGCCTCTACGAGCAGTACTTC. Protein product: CASSLGGLYEQYF.

CDR3 DNA sequence: TGTGCCAGCAGCTTAGGACTAGCGGGGAAGTTTGGCGGGGAGCTGTTTTTT. The encoded protein is CASSLGLAGKFGGELFF. The chain combines TRBV7-9 with TRBJ2-2; TRBD2 aligns across 11 bases. Germline-derived CDR1 and CDR2 are SEHNR and FQNEAQ (reference sequence). The V gene end was trimmed by 1 base and the J gene end by 7 bases; junction bases not matched to a gene: 8. The CDR3 totals 17 residues.

The chain has TRBV6-5 and TRBJ1-2; 11 nucleotides match TRBD1. Trimming removed 4 bases from V and 4 bases from J; junction bases left unmatched: 8. The germline V gene has CDR1 MNHEY and CDR2 SVGAGI. This CDR3 has 16 residues. The CDR3 coding sequence is TGTGCCAGCAGTTTATGGACAGGGGGCCCGGCCTATGGCTACACCTTC. As protein: CASSLWTGGPAYGYTF.

This clone was detected a few times. V gene TRBV5-5 combines with J gene TRBJ1-6; 9 nucleotides line up with TRBD1. After removal of 4 bases from V and 8 bases from J, the junction contained 4 bases not matched to a gene. Germline V gene data show CDR1 as SGHKS and CDR2 as YYEKEE (reference sequence). The CDR3 spans 14 residues. CDR3 DNA: TGTGCCAGCAGCGTAACAGGGGGCGATTCACCCCTCCACTTT. Its translation: CASSVTGGDSPLHF.

This sequence joins TRBV27 and TRBJ2-3; a weak D match, TRBD2 (6 bases). Germline CDR1 reads MNHEY; CDR2 reads SMNVEV (reference sequence). Trimming removed 6 bases at V and 0 bases at J, with 13 bases between. The CDR3 is 15 residues long. This chain's CDR3 is CASRMGLTSTDTQYF. Written as DNA, the CDR3 is TGTGCCAGCAGGATGGGACTGACTAGCACAGATACGCAGTATTTT.

The V and J genes are TRBV13 and TRBJ1-4, with a weak D call TRBD1 (5 bases). Per the germline V gene, CDR1 is PRHDT and CDR2 is FYEKMQ (reference sequence). The V end was cut by 2 bases, the J end by 6 bases, with 13 bases between. The CDR3 has 15 amino acids. CDR3 in DNA: TGTGCCAGCAGCTTAAAAGGGGCCACCGATGAAAAACTGTTTTTT. Amino acid sequence: CASSLKGATDEKLFF.

The J gene is TRBJ2-1, the V gene TRBV7-9, with 7 bases fitting TRBD2. Unmatched junction bases numbered 4, after V lost 5 bases and J lost 0 bases. The CDR3 sequence is 15 residues long. Germline CDR1 reads SEHNR; CDR2 reads FQNEAQ (reference sequence). The chain's CDR3 is CASSPSGRSYNEQFF. The CDR3 nucleotides read TGTGCCAGCAGCCCTAGCGGACGCTCCTACAATGAGCAGTTCTTC. The variable domain in full, completed from reference TRBV7-9 and TRBJ2-1, reads DTGVSQNPRHKITKRGQNVTFRCDPISEHNRLYWYRQTLGQGPEFLTYFQNEAQLEKSRLLSDRFSAERPKGSFSTLEIQRTEQGDSAMYLCASSPSGRSYNEQFFGPGTRLTVL.

The chain employs TRBV7-2 and TRBJ2-7; D gene unclear. The germline gives CDR1 SGHTA, CDR2 FQGNSA. The CDR3 length is 13 residues. V was cut by 2 bases and J by 4 bases, with 9 bases left in between. CDR3 residues: CASSLFQTYEQYF. In DNA form, the CDR3 reads TGTGCCAGCAGCTTATTCCAGACTTACGAGCAGTACTTC.

This clone was detected a few times. The chain joins TRBV6-6 to TRBJ2-2; D is possibly TRBD2 (5 bases). From germline, CDR1 is MNHNY and CDR2 SVGAGI (reference sequence). V lost 2 bases, J lost 6 bases, and 13 bases lay in between. CDR3 size: 15 residues. The CDR3 nucleotides read TGTGCCAGCAGTTACGAGGGTAGGTTAGCCGGGGAGCTGTTTTTT. Translated: CASSYEGRLAGELFF.

The rearrangement links TRBV9 to TRBJ2-7; a possible D gene is TRBD2 (6 bases). V was trimmed by 4 bases and J by 4 bases, leaving 9 bases between them. Germline loops: CDR1 SGDLS, CDR2 YYNGEE. This CDR3 spans 12 amino acids. In nucleotides, the CDR3 is TGTGCCAGCAGCTCGGAGGGGTACGAGCAGTACTTC. Its translation is CASSSEGYEQYF.